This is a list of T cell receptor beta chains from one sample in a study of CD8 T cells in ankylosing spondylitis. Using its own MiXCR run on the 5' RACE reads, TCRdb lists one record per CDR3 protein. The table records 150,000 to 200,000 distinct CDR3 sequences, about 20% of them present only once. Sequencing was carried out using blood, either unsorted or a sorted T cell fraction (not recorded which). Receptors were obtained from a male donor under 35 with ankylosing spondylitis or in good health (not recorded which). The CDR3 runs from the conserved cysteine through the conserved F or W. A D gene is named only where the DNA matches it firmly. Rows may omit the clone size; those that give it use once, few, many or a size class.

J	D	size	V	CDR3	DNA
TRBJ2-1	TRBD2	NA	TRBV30	CAWSPTPGLAGREQFF	TGTGCCTGGAGCCCTACACCGGGACTAGCGGGAAGAGAGCAGTTCTTC
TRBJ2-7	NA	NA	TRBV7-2	CASSSGTRAYEQYF	TGTGCCAGCAGCTCCGGGACGAGAGCCTACGAGCAGTACTTC
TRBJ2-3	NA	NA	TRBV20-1	CSARLGPGSHGDTQYF	TGCAGTGCTAGATTGGGTCCGGGATCACATGGGGATACGCAGTATTTT
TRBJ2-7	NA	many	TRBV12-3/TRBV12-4	CASSLPGYEQYF	TGTGCCAGCAGTTTACCGGGGTACGAGCAGTACTTC
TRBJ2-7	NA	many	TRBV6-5	CASSFTGRSYEQYF	TGTGCCAGCAGTTTTACGGGACGGAGCTACGAGCAGTACTTC
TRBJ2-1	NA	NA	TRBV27	CASSFQLLSANEQFF	TGTGCCAGCAGTTTTCAACTCCTCTCCGCCAATGAGCAGTTCTTC
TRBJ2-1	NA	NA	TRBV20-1	CSAKRTDNEQFF	TGCAGTGCCAAACGGACTGACAATGAGCAGTTCTTC
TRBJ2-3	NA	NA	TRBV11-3	CASSLRTNTDTQYF	TGTGCCAGCAGCTTACGGACAAACACAGATACGCAGTATTTT
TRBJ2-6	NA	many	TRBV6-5	CASSYMEGLSGANVLTF	TGTGCCAGCAGTTACATGGAGGGCCTCTCTGGGGCCAACGTCCTGACTTTC
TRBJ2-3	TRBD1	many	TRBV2	CASRGQGISTDTQYF	TGTGCCAGCAGAGGACAGGGCATAAGCACAGATACGCAGTATTTT
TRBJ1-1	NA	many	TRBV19	CASGQGEILNTEAFF	TGTGCCAGCGGACAAGGGGAGATCCTGAACACTGAAGCTTTCTTT
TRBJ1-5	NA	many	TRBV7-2	CASSLVQGNQPQHF	TGTGCCAGCAGCTTAGTACAGGGCAATCAGCCCCAGCATTTT
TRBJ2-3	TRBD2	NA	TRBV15	CATSRAGGTQYF	TGTGCCACCAGCAGAGCGGGGGGTACGCAGTATTTT
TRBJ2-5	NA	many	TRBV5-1	CASSSSPRSQETQYF	TGCGCCAGCAGCTCAAGTCCCCGGAGTCAAGAGACCCAGTACTTC
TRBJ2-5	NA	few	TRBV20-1	CSAPADLALQETQYF	TGCAGTGCTCCGGCGGATCTGGCCCTCCAAGAGACCCAGTACTTC
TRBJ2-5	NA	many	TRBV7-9	CASSPSPGEQETQYF	TGTGCCAGCAGCCCTAGCCCGGGAGAACAAGAGACCCAGTACTTC
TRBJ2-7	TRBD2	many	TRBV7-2	CASSSHLAGANEQYF	TGTGCCAGCAGCTCGCACCTAGCGGGAGCAAACGAGCAGTACTTC
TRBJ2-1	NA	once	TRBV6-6	CASSLGAPEQFF	TGTGCCAGCAGTTTAGGGGCCCCTGAGCAGTTCTTC
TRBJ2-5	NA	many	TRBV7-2	CASSLDTARATQYF	TGTGCCAGCAGCTTAGATACGGCCCGGGCGACCCAGTACTTC
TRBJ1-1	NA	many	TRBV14	CASSQDSRLGTEAFF	TGTGCCAGCAGCCAAGATTCTCGACTAGGCACTGAAGCTTTCTTT
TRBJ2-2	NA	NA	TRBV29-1	CSVDVGTGELFF	TGCAGCGTTGACGTAGGGACCGGGGAGCTGTTTTTT
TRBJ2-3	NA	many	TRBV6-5	CASRADRSTDTQYF	TGTGCCAGCAGGGCGGACAGAAGCACAGATACGCAGTATTTT
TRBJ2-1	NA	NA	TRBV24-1	CATSDPGETYNEQFF	TGTGCCACCAGTGATCCCGGGGAAACCTACAATGAGCAGTTCTTC
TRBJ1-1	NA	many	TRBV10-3	CAINRGGGNTEAFF	TGTGCCATCAACCGCGGGGGGGGGAACACTGAAGCTTTCTTT